The 20 T cell receptor beta chains listed next were all sequenced from one sample in a study of T-cell reconstitution after alpha-beta-depleted transplantation in children. Library preparation (for TCRbeta) was performed with unique molecular identifiers. TCRdb fed the PCR reads into MiXCR, producing one record per CDR3 protein. Here the sample spans about 110,000 distinct CDR3 sequences, about 6% being singletons. Source: PBMCs, mostly from graft donor cells, taken 360 days after TCRalphabeta/CD19-depleted stem cell transplant. The receptors shown here come from a male patient between 2 and 15 years old who had a stem cell transplant for acute lymphoblastic leukemia, so the T cells may come from the graft donor.

This clonotype was seen more than once but under ten times. The gene calls are TRBV20-1 and TRBJ1-5; possible D gene TRBD1, 6 bases. The length of the CDR3 is 15 residues. Between the trimmed V and J ends, which lost 6 bases and 3 bases, there was a span of 18 bases. CDR1 is DFQATT, CDR2 SNEGSKA, per germline (reference sequence). DNA of the CDR3: TGCAGTGCCCGAGGGCGGGGGCCGACCAATCAGCCCCAGCATTTT. Translating gives CSARGRGPTNQPQHF.

This clonotype has a count of ten or more. The chain employs TRBV10-2 and TRBJ2-3, with a possible D match to TRBD2 (5 bases). Germline CDR1 WSHSY, CDR2 SAAADI. The CDR3 totals 16 residues. Trimming removed 8 bases at V and 0 bases at J, with 18 bases between. As DNA, the CDR3 is TGCGCCAGCTGCCGGTCGGGCGGGTGGAGCACAGATACGCAGTATTTT. Amino acids: CASCRSGGWSTDTQYF.

The genes are TRBV5-1 and TRBJ2-7, with TRBD1 matching 9 bases. V was clipped by 3 bases and J by 4 bases; unmatched bases: 8. The CDR3 covers 15 residues. Germline CDR1 reads SGHRS; CDR2 reads YFSETQ. The CDR3 DNA reads TGCGCCAGCAGCTCCGGGACAGGGTTAGATTACGAGCAGTACTTC. Translation: CASSSGTGLDYEQYF.

The V call is TRBV9, the J call TRBJ1-4; D ambiguous. This CDR3 has 13 amino acids. Trimming pared 2 bases from V and 6 bases from J, leaving 8 bases between. Germline loops: CDR1 SGDLS, CDR2 YYNGEE. The CDR3, as DNA: TGTGCCAGCAGCGTGGGAGCTGATGAAAAACTGTTTTTT. Residues: CASSVGADEKLFF.

The CDR3 reads CASSQDLAYSNQPQHF. As DNA, the CDR3 is TGCGCCAGCAGCCAAGATTTGGCTTATAGCAATCAGCCCCAGCATTTT. J is TRBJ1-5 and V is TRBV4-1; D is ambiguous. There are 16 residues in the CDR3. V was cut by 0 bases and J by 0 bases, with 9 bases left in between. Germline-derived CDR1 and CDR2 are MGHRA and YSYEKL.

Ten or more counts support this clonotype. The V and J genes are TRBV6-1 and TRBJ2-1; 8 bases match TRBD2. There are 14 residues in the CDR3. The junction had 3 bases not matched to a gene; V was cut back by 6 bases and J by 2 bases. From germline, CDR1 is MNHNS and CDR2 SASEGT. The chain's CDR3 is CASSSGGTYNEQFF. CDR3 nucleotide sequence: TGTGCCAGCAGCTCGGGAGGGACCTACAATGAGCAGTTCTTC.

This clonotype appeared many times. The V and J genes are TRBV29-1 and TRBJ2-2; a weak D match, TRBD2 (5 bases). V was pared by 7 bases and J by 1 base, with 7 bases between. The CDR3 length is 12 residues. The germline gives CDR1 SQVTM, CDR2 ANQGSEA. In nucleotides, the CDR3 is TGCAGCGCCGGACTGAACACCGGGGAGCTGTTTTTT. Amino acid sequence: CSAGLNTGELFF.

The rearrangement links TRBV5-4 to TRBJ1-2, with D maybe TRBD1 (5 bases). V was clipped by 0 bases and J by 4 bases, with 7 bases between them. This CDR3 is 13 amino acids long. Germline V CDR1 and CDR2: SGHNT, YYREEE (reference sequence). CDR3 nucleotides: TGTGCCAGCAGCTTGGAACAGGCCTATGGCTACACCTTC. Translated: CASSLEQAYGYTF.

In its sample, this clonotype was seen a few times. The CDR3 loop reads CASSQEGTGDYNEQFF. The CDR3 region has the DNA TGCGCCAGCAGCCAAGAGGGGACAGGGGACTACAATGAGCAGTTCTTC. The rearrangement joins TRBV4-1 to TRBJ2-1; 10 positions agree with TRBD1. The CDR3 spans 16 residues. Germline V gene data show CDR1 as MGHRA and CDR2 as YSYEKL. After removal of 0 bases from V and 3 bases from J, the junction contained 2 bases not matched to a gene.

This clonotype was recorded many times. The V and J genes are TRBV27 and TRBJ1-6; a weak D match, TRBD1 (5 bases). The CDR3 runs 14 residues. Germline V gene lookup returns CDR1 MNHEY and CDR2 SMNVEV (reference sequence). V was shortened by 5 bases and J by 6 bases, with 11 bases between the two germline ends. CDR3 bases: TGTGCCAGCAGTAGGGGTACCCTTAATTCACCCCTCCACTTT. The encoded protein is CASSRGTLNSPLHF.

There are a few counts of this clonotype. The chain employs TRBV20-1 and TRBJ2-1; maybe TRBD2 (7 bases). This CDR3 has 15 residues. V lost 7 bases and J 7 bases, leaving 23 bases between the germline ends. CDR1 is DFQATT and CDR2 is SNEGSKA in the germline V gene (reference sequence). DNA for the CDR3: TGCAGTGGGGGGGGAGCGGGACATACCGTGAATGAGCAGTTCTTC. Protein product: CSGGGAGHTVNEQFF.

J is TRBJ2-7 and V is TRBV2; D is uncertain. This CDR3 contains 14 residues. Trimming pared 0 bases from V and 1 base from J, leaving 7 bases between. CDR1 and CDR2 from the germline V gene are SNHLY and FYNNEI. The CDR3, as DNA: TGTGCCAGCAGTGAAGCCGACGGTTCCTACGAGCAGTACTTC. It encodes CASSEADGSYEQYF.

This clonotype showed up just a few times. The chain links TRBV14 to TRBJ1-4, with a tentative D call TRBD1 (6 bases). This CDR3 is built from 15 residues. Trimming cost V 4 bases and J 4 bases, with 13 bases left between them. Germline assignment: CDR1 SGHDN and CDR2 FVKESK. CDR3 amino acids: CASSPRRGNNEKLFF. In DNA form, the CDR3 reads TGTGCCAGCAGCCCGCGGAGGGGGAATAATGAAAAACTGTTTTTT. The full variable domain, in which reference TRBV14 and TRBJ1-4 provide the parts outside the CDR3, is EAGVTQFPSHSVIEKGQTVTLRCDPISGHDNLYWYRRVMGKEIKFLLHFVKESKQDESGMPNNRFLAERTGGTYSTLKVQPAELEDSGVYFCASSPRRGNNEKLFFGSGTQLSVL.

This clonotype appeared a few times. The rearrangement links TRBV18 to TRBJ2-5; D is perhaps TRBD1 (5 bases). The CDR3 has 15 residues. Trimming took off 0 bases at V and 5 bases at J, with 13 bases between the two ends. Germline loops: CDR1 KGHSH, CDR2 LQKENI. The CDR3 DNA is TGTGCCAGCTCACCACCCTCAAGGGGCCTGGAGACCCAGTACTTC. Its translation is CASSPPSRGLETQYF.

The table lists this clonotype with many counts. The genes are TRBV7-2 and TRBJ2-1, with TRBD2 matching over 9 bases. Unmatched junction bases numbered 5, after V lost 5 bases and J lost 0 bases. From germline, CDR1 is SGHTA and CDR2 FQGNSA. The length of the CDR3 is 16 residues. CDR3 sequence: CASSRFSGSSYNEQFF. The CDR3 DNA reads as TGTGCCAGCAGCAGGTTTAGCGGGAGCTCCTACAATGAGCAGTTCTTC.

This clonotype was seen at least ten times. CDR3 loop: CSVWTGSYEQYF. In nucleotides, the CDR3 is TGCAGCGTGTGGACAGGGTCCTACGAGCAGTACTTC. The chain links TRBV29-1 to TRBJ2-7, with 8 nucleotides matching TRBD1. The germline V gene encodes CDR1 SQVTM and CDR2 ANQGSEA. Germline trimming cut 6 bases from V and 1 base from J; bases unmatched to any gene: 2. This CDR3 contains 12 residues.

This clonotype was picked up many times. V and J are TRBV29-1 and TRBJ2-1; D not resolved. Trimming shortened V by 3 bases and J by 0 bases, and 9 bases separated the two germline ends. Per the germline V gene, CDR1 is SQVTM and CDR2 is ANQGSEA. The CDR3 is made up of 14 amino acids. The CDR3 DNA is TGCAGCGTTGATACGGTGAGCTCCTACAATGAGCAGTTCTTC. It codes for CSVDTVSSYNEQFF.

This chain links TRBV7-6 with TRBJ2-3; 15 bases agree with TRBD2. Germline-derived CDR1 and CDR2 are SGHVS and FNYEAQ. The J segment lost 4 bases and the V segment lost 5 bases, leaving 4 bases of the junction unmatched. The CDR3 length is 16 residues. The CDR3 sequence is CASSPGTSGRPDTQYF. DNA for the CDR3: TGTGCCAGCAGCCCTGGGACTAGCGGGAGGCCAGATACGCAGTATTTT. Based on the CDR3 plus reference TRBV7-6 and TRBJ2-3, the full variable domain is GAGVSQSPRYKVTKRGQDVALRCDPISGHVSLYWYRQALGQGPEFLTYFNYEAQQDKSGLPNDRFSAERPEGSISTLTIQRTEQRDSAMYRCASSPGTSGRPDTQYFGPGTRLTVL.

The table lists this clonotype with many counts. This rearrangement joins TRBV20-1 to TRBJ2-7, with TRBD2 matching 10 bases. Germline trimming cut 5 bases from V and 0 bases from J; bases unmatched to any gene: 4. The CDR3 sequence is 14 residues long. CDR1 DFQATT and CDR2 SNEGSKA come from the germline V gene (reference sequence). CDR3 sequence reads: CSARGLAVSYEQYF. The CDR3 nucleotides read TGCAGTGCTCGCGGACTAGCGGTCTCCTACGAGCAGTACTTC.

The chain uses TRBV27 and TRBJ2-1; 12 bases align to TRBD1. The junction had 6 bases not matched to a gene; V was cut back by 8 bases and J by 7 bases. The CDR3 is 14 residues long. Germline CDR1 is MNHEY and CDR2 is SMNVEV (reference sequence). The CDR3 nucleotides are TGTGCCAGCTTGGGACAGGGGGCAAAGAATGAGCAGTTCTTC. Residues: CASLGQGAKNEQFF.